One and the same sample provided the 13 T cell receptor beta chains below, sequenced in a study of identical twins. A single record per CDR3 protein comes from TCRdb applying MiXCR to the 5' RACE reads. The sample has 200,000 to 250,000 distinct CDR3 sequences, 9.5% to 15% seen once. The data also belong to a second study, concerning yellow fever vaccine responses in identical twins.

Sequencing was done on a sample of memory (CD45RO+) T cells sorted from blood. The receptors come from a woman under 30 in good health.

This clonotype appeared many times. V usage is TRBV29-1 and J usage is TRBJ2-3, with TRBD2 matching over 7 bases. V was clipped by 0 bases and J by 6 bases; unmatched bases: 6. This CDR3 comprises 14 residues. Germline CDR1 is SQVTM and CDR2 is ANQGSEA. The DNA for the CDR3 is TGCAGCGTTGAAGAGACTAGCTTTACGGATACGCAGTATTTT. Translated: CSVEETSFTDTQYF.

The rearrangement joins TRBV24-1 to TRBJ2-2; no definite D call. V lost 10 bases, J lost 3 bases, and 14 bases lay in between. The CDR3 covers 14 residues. CDR1 and CDR2 from the germline V gene are KGHDR and SFDVKD. As DNA, the CDR3 is TGTGCCACAAGGAGTACGGCCGACACCGGGGAGCTGTTTTTT. This sequence encodes CATRSTADTGELFF.

V is TRBV6-2 or TRBV6-3 and J is TRBJ2-7; D might be TRBD2 (6 bases). The germline V gene has CDR1 MNHEY and CDR2 SVGEGT. Trimming shortened V by 5 bases and J by 5 bases, and 31 bases separated the two germline ends. There are 19 residues in the CDR3. CDR3 sequence reads: CASSQRRLRSEGLTNEQYF. The CDR3 DNA reads as TGTGCCAGCAGTCAACGACGATTGCGATCGGAGGGCCTCACGAACGAGCAGTACTTC.

The chain links TRBV4-2 to TRBJ2-3, with D tentatively TRBD2 (6 bases). V lost 5 bases and J lost 2, with 17 bases in between. This CDR3 spans 16 amino acids. Germline values: CDR1 LGHNA, CDR2 YNFKEQ. The CDR3 nucleotides read TGTGCCAGCAGCGCACAACTAGCCCTGGACACAGATACGCAGTATTTT. This translates into CASSAQLALDTDTQYF.

This clonotype appeared many times. The chain links TRBV3-1 to TRBJ2-5; D not certain. Between the trimmed V and J ends, which lost 4 bases and 1 base, there was a span of 28 bases. From germline, CDR1 is LGHDT and CDR2 YNNKEL (reference sequence). CDR3 size: 20 residues. CDR3 nucleotide sequence: TGTGCCAGCAGCCCAATGGCGACCGAGCATTATGATTTAGCCCAAGAGACCCAGTACTTC. Protein: CASSPMATEHYDLAQETQYF.

The rearrangement uses TRBV5-1 and TRBJ2-1; 8 bases are a match to TRBD2. Trimming cost V 7 bases and J 3 bases; bases outside gene matches: 9. From germline, CDR1 is SGHRS and CDR2 YFSETQ. The CDR3 is made up of 15 amino acids. In DNA, the CDR3 is TGCGCCAGCCAAATAGCGGGGCGGGGCTACAATGAGCAGTTCTTC. It translates to CASQIAGRGYNEQFF.

There are a few counts of this clonotype. The chain recombines TRBV12-3 or TRBV12-4 with TRBJ2-5; TRBD2 aligns across 10 bases. After removal of 7 bases from V and 3 bases from J, the junction contained 5 bases not matched to a gene. The CDR3 totals 14 residues. The CDR3 here is CASKVGLAEETQYF. CDR3 coding DNA: TGTGCCAGCAAAGTAGGACTAGCGGAAGAGACCCAGTACTTC.

This clonotype has at least ten counts. This chain uses TRBV3-1 with TRBJ1-2; D is possibly TRBD1 (6 bases). The germline V and J ends were trimmed by 7 bases and 8 bases, with 20 bases remaining between them. Germline V gives CDR1 LGHDT, CDR2 YNNKEL (reference sequence). The CDR3 contains 14 residues. This CDR3 is CASTLAGDIGGYTF. The DNA for the CDR3 is TGTGCCAGCACCCTAGCAGGGGATATAGGGGGCTACACCTTC.

The table lists this clonotype with a few counts. The chain is built from TRBV5-1 and TRBJ2-5; 8 positions agree with TRBD1. This CDR3 has 13 residues. Germline V lookup: CDR1 SGHRS, CDR2 YFSETQ. Trimming removed 4 bases from V and 4 bases from J; junction bases left unmatched: 3. CDR3 coding DNA: TGCGCCAGCAGCCAGACAGGGGTAGAGACCCAGTACTTC. Its translation: CASSQTGVETQYF. The full variable domain, rest sourced from reference TRBV5-1 and TRBJ2-5, is KAGVTQTPRYLIKTRGQQVTLSCSPISGHRSVSWYQQTPGQGLQFLFEYFSETQRNKGNFPGRFSGRQFSNSRSEMNVSTLELGDSALYLCASSQTGVETQYFGPGTRLLVL.

In its sample, this clonotype was seen a few times. The chain uses TRBV5-1 and TRBJ2-7, with D tentatively TRBD1 (7 bases). The CDR3 sequence is 14 residues long. Germline V gene lookup returns CDR1 SGHRS and CDR2 YFSETQ. Trimming removed 4 bases at V and 5 bases at J, with 16 bases between. DNA for the CDR3: TGCGCCAGCAGCCCGGAGGGGGCGAAAAACGAGCAGTACTTC. It encodes CASSPEGAKNEQYF.

This clonotype was counted only a few times. The genes are TRBV5-6 and TRBJ2-4; 7 bases align to TRBD1. The germline gives CDR1 SGHDT, CDR2 YYEEEE. Germline trimming cut 4 bases from V and 5 bases from J; bases unmatched to any gene: 9. This CDR3 comprises 15 residues. CDR3 DNA: TGTGCCAGCAGCCTGCTAACAGGGGACCAAAACATTCAGTACTTC. This gives the protein CASSLLTGDQNIQYF.

This rearrangement joins TRBV6-2 or TRBV6-3 to TRBJ2-1; D gene ambiguous. Per the germline V gene, CDR1 is MNHEY and CDR2 is SVGEGT. Between the trimmed V and J ends, which lost 0 bases and 5 bases, there was a span of 5 bases. The length of the CDR3 is 13 residues. The CDR3 DNA is TGTGCCAGCAGTTACTCGTTCCACAATGAGCAGTTCTTC. Its protein product is CASSYSFHNEQFF.

This clonotype was seen repeatedly, ten times or more. The V and J genes are TRBV21-1 and TRBJ1-5. TRBV21-1 is flagged as a pseudogene. This CDR3 region has 15 residues. CDR3 nucleotides: TGTGCCAGCAGCCCTCGGCGGGAAAACTATCAGCCCCAGCATTTT. It translates to CASSPRRENYQPQHF.